This TCR beta chain came from a study of CD8+ T cells in alopecia areata. Study details: A 6-month period off drug followed tofacitinib, which lasted 6 to 18 months.

The CDR3 runs to 13 residues. From germline, CDR1 is MNHEY and CDR2 SMNVEV (reference sequence). Trimming cost V 0 bases and J 0 bases, with 2 bases left between them. cDNA prepared by RNA extraction and subsequent reverse transcription served as the template for sequencing. The protocol was immunoSEQ multiplex PCR, while the TCRdb copy is restricted to in-frame clones and leaves out a portion. Counted here are roughly 130,000 clones, roughly three fifths occurring once; the ten biggest clones make up roughly 4.3%. The V gene is TRBV27, the J gene TRBJ1-2; no firm D call. The receptor was derived from a human donor with alopecia areata. The sample in question was CD4+ T cells sorted from blood, obtained at week 0. The CDR3 spells CASSLSANYGYTF. CDR3 sequence (DNA): TGTGCCAGCAGTTTATCTGCTAACTATGGCTACACCTTC.